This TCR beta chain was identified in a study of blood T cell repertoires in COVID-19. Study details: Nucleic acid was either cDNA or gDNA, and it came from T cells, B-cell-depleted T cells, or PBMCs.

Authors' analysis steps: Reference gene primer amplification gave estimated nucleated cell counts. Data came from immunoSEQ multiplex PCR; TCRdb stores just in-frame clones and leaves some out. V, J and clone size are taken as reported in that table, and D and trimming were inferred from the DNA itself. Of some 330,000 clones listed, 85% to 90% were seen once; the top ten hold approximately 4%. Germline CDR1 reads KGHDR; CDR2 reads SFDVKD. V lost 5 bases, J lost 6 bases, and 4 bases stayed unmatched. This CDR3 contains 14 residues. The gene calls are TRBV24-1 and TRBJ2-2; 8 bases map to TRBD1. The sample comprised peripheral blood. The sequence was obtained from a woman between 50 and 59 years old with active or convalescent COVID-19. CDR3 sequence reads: CATSAGGGSGELFF. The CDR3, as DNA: TGTGCCACCAGTGCAGGGGGCGGTTCCGGGGAGCTGTTTTTT.